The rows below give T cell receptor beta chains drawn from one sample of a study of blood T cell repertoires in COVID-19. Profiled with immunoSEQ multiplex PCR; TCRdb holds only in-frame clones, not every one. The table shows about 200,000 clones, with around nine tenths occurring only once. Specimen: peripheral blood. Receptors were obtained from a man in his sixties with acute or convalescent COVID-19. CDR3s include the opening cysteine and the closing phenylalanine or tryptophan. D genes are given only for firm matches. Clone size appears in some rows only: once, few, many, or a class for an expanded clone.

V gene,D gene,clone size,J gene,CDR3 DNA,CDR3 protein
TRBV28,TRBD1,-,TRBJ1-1,TGTGCCAGCAGTTCATCGGGACAGGGAAACACTGAAGCTTTCTTT,CASSSSGQGNTEAFF
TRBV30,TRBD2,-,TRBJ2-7,TGTGCCTGGAGGCCCGCGGCGGGGGGGCGGCCTCACTACGAGCAGTACTTC,CAWRPAAGGRPHYEQYF
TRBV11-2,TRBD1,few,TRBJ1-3,TGTGCCAGCAGCCAACGGACAGGGGGCATTGGAAACACCATATATTTT,CASSQRTGGIGNTIYF
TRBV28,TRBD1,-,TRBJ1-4,TGTGCCAGCAGCCTACCCCCGGGACAGGTTAATGAAAAACTGTTTTTT,CASSLPPGQVNEKLFF
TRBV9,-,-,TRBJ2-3,TGTGCCAGCAGCGTGGGGCCCGAAGCAGCGCAGTATTTT,CASSVGPEAAQYF
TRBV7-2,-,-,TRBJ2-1,TGTGCCAGCAGCTCACAGGGATACAATGAGCAGTTCTTC,CASSSQGYNEQFF
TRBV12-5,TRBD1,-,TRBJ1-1,TGTGCTAGTGGTTCCGGGACAGGGGGCAAGACTGAAGCTTTCTTT,CASGSGTGGKTEAFF
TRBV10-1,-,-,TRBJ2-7,TGCGCCAGCAGTGAAGCAGGCGTCCCCAACTACGAGCAGTACTTC,CASSEAGVPNYEQYF
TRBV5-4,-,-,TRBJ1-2,TGTGCCAGCAGCCGCATACCTTCCAGGGACTATGGCTACACCTTC,CASSRIPSRDYGYTF
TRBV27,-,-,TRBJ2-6,TGTGCCACACGGTATAGCTCTGGGGCCAACGTCCTGACTTTC,CATRYSSGANVLTF
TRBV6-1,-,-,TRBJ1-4,TGTGCCAGCAGTGAATCGGGGGGTGGGAGTGAAAAACTGTTTTTT,CASSESGGGSEKLFF
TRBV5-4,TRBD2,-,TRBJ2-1,TGTGCCAGCAGCTTGGGACTAGCGGCCTACAATGAGCAGTTCTTC,CASSLGLAAYNEQFF
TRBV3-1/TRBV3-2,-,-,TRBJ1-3,TGTGCCAGCAGCCCTTCCCCCCGCCGGGGCTCTGGAAACACCATATATTTT,CASSPSPRRGSGNTIYF
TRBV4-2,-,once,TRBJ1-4,TGTGCCAGCAGCCCCCGGAGAGGTAATGAAAAACTGTTTTTT,CASSPRRGNEKLFF
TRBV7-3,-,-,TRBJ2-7,TGTGCCAGCAGCGTACCCCCTAGGCGGGGCTACGAGCAGTACTTC,CASSVPPRRGYEQYF
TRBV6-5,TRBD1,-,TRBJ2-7,TGTGCCAGCAGTTACTCGACAGGGCCCGAGCAGTACTTC,CASSYSTGPEQYF
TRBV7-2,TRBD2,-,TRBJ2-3,TGTGCCAGCAGCTTACCCGCCCTAGCGGCTAGCACAGATACGCAGTATTTT,CASSLPALAASTDTQYF
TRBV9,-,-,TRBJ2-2,TGTGCCAGCAGCGTCTATAAATTAGAGACCGGGGAGCTGTTTTTT,CASSVYKLETGELFF
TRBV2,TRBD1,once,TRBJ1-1,TGTGCCAGCCTGATGGGACAGGGAAGGAGTGAAGCTTTCTTT,CASLMGQGRSEAFF
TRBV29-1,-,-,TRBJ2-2,TGCAGCGCCAAGGGGGTACAGGGTGGAACCGGGGAGCTGTTTTTT,CSAKGVQGGTGELFF
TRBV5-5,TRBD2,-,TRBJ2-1,TGTGCCAGCAGCTTGGTTGCGGGGGGGCCGGGTGAGCAGTTCTTC,CASSLVAGGPGEQFF
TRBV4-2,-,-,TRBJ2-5,TGTGCCAGCAGCCTGGAGGATCAAGAGACCCAGTACTTC,CASSLEDQETQYF
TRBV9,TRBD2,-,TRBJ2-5,TGTGCCAGCAGCGCCGCGGGACTAGCGGGGGGGCCCCAAGAGACCCAGTACTTC,CASSAAGLAGGPQETQYF
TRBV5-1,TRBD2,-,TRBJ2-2,TGCGCCAGCAGCCTCGGGACTAGCGGGACCTACACCGGGGAGCTGTTTTTT,CASSLGTSGTYTGELFF
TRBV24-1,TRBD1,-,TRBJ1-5,TGTGCCACCAGTGACCGTCCCGGGACAGGGAGCGGACAGCCCCAGCATTTT,CATSDRPGTGSGQPQHF
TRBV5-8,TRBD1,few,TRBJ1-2,TGTGCCAGCAGCTGGGACAGGCGGGGCTACACCTTC,CASSWDRRGYTF
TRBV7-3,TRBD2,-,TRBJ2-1,TGTGCCAGCAGCTTAGGGAGCGGGGGGCGCCACAATGAGCAGTTCTTC,CASSLGSGGRHNEQFF
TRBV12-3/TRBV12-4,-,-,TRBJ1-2,TGTGCCAGCACTCTCGGGGTGGGCTACACCTTC,CASTLGVGYTF
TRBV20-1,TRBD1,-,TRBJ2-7,TGCAGTGCTAGTGAGGGGGCTATCGAGCAGTACTTC,CSASEGAIEQYF
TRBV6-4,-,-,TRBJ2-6,TGTGCCACCAGAAGGGACTCGGGGGCCAACGTCCTGACTTTC,CATRRDSGANVLTF
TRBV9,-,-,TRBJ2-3,TGTGCCAGCAGCGTAGCGGGACACCCTGGTGCAGATACGCAGTATTTT,CASSVAGHPGADTQYF
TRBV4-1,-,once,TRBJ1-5,TGCGCCAGCAGCCGGGGAGACGGTAGCAATCAGCCCCAGCATTTT,CASSRGDGSNQPQHF
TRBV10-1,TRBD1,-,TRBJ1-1,TGCGCCAGCAGTGCCTCAAGGGGGCAAAGTGAAGCTTTCTTT,CASSASRGQSEAFF
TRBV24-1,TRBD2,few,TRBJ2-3,TGTGCCACCAGTGAGGGGACTAGCGGGGGGCTCACAGATACGCAGTATTTT,CATSEGTSGGLTDTQYF
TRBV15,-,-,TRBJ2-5,TGTGCCACCAGCAGCCCCCCGGCAGGGAAAGAGACCCAGTACTTC,CATSSPPAGKETQYF
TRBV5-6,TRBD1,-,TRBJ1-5,TGTGCCAGCAGCTTCGGTGGCAGGGGGATCGATCAGCCCCAGCATTTT,CASSFGGRGIDQPQHF
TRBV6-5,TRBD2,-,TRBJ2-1,TGTGCCAGCAGTTACTCGTCTAGCGGGGATAATCATGAGCAGTTCTTC,CASSYSSSGDNHEQFF
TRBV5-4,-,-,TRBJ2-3,TGTGCCAGCAGCGCGCCGGGAACAGATACGCAGTATTTT,CASSAPGTDTQYF
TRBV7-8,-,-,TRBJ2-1,TGTGCCAGCAGCTTAGCGCGGGGATACAATGAGCAGTTCTTC,CASSLARGYNEQFF
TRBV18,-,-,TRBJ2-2,TGTGCCAGCTCACCGAGGGGACATACAAACACCGGGGAGCTGTTTTTT,CASSPRGHTNTGELFF
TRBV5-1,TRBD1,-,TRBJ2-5,TGCGCCAGCAGCTTGACCCAGGGGGTGGAGACCCAGTACTTC,CASSLTQGVETQYF
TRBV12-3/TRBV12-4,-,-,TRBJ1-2,TGTGCCAGCGGGGGCCCAAATTATGGCTACACCTTC,CASGGPNYGYTF
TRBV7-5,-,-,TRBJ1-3,TGTGCCAGAAGCTTAGTGGAGGACAGGGCCCCGGGAAACACCATATATTTT,CARSLVEDRAPGNTIYF
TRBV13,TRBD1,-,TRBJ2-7,TGTGCCAGCAGCCTAGGGACAGGTCTTCCCTACGAGCAGTACTTC,CASSLGTGLPYEQYF
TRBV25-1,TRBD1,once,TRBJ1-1,TGTGCCAGCAGGGGGGACAGCAATGAAGCTTTCTTT,CASRGDSNEAFF